Detailed here is one T cell receptor (beta chain). Some clones are missing from TCRdb's copy, which holds only in-frame ones; the method was immunoSEQ multiplex PCR. The sample lists approximately 200,000 clones, about 85% occurring once. Trimming shortened V by 0 bases and J by 4 bases, and 17 bases separated the two germline ends. Germline V lookup: CDR1 SGDLS, CDR2 YYNGEE. There are 16 residues in the CDR3. These data come from a study of blood T cell repertoires in COVID-19. Overall study: Sources were T cells, B-cell-depleted T cells, or PBMCs; the material itself was cDNA or gDNA.

The source material was peripheral blood. V and J are TRBV9 and TRBJ2-7; tentative D call: TRBD1 (6 bases). This TCR derives from a man aged 50 to 60 who had recovered from COVID-19. DNA of the CDR3: TGTGCCAGCAGCGTAGGGGGGATTGGACAGCGTTACGAGCAGTACTTC. It yields the protein CASSVGGIGQRYEQYF.